Below, 20 T cell receptor beta chains from the same sample are listed, as sequenced in a study of T cell responses to AZD1222 COVID-19 vaccine (dated by TCRdb to the early 2020s). This sample's time point label indicates: about 28 days (+/-7) after the second vaccine dose. The library was made by the immunoSEQ multiplex PCR assay. TCRdb took this table from immuneACCESS and kept in-frame rearrangements with V and J called. Such tables lack part of the clones; where checked against another copy, unresolved V genes explain under half of the gap, and the rest is unexplained. The sample table holds approximately 75,000 clones, of which roughly 91% were seen once. Of the sample, less than 20% falls within the top ten clones. Sequences were derived from peripheral blood, sampled 28 days after the second AZD1222 dose. The origin of the receptors is an adult who received the AZD1222 COVID-19 vaccine.

The chain recombines TRBV14 with TRBJ1-2; the match to TRBD1 covers 12 bases. The CDR3 length is 15 residues. Losses at the gene ends were 4 bases for V and 8 bases for J; bases not matched to a gene: 8. Germline lookup yields CDR1 SGHDN and CDR2 FVKESK. The CDR3 region has the DNA TGTGCCAGCAGCCGGGATTCCGGGACAGGGGGCGGCTACACCTTC. It specifies CASSRDSGTGGGYTF. The full variable domain, with the rest looked up from reference TRBV14 and TRBJ1-2, is EAGVTQFPSHSVIEKGQTVTLRCDPISGHDNLYWYRRVMGKEIKFLLHFVKESKQDESGMPNNRFLAERTGGTYSTLKVQPAELEDSGVYFCASSRDSGTGGGYTFGSGTRLTVV.

The rearrangement links TRBV19 to TRBJ1-2; D gene unclear. V gave up 5 bases and J gave up 8 bases, with 18 bases separating them. This CDR3 is 14 amino acids long. The germline V gene encodes CDR1 LNHDA and CDR2 SQIVND (reference sequence). The CDR3 protein is CASSPTAPRDGYTF. For the CDR3, the DNA is TGTGCCAGTAGTCCGACCGCACCCCGAGACGGCTACACCTTC.

This sequence joins TRBV7-9 and TRBJ2-2; no clear D. Germline lookup yields CDR1 SEHNR and CDR2 FQNEAQ (reference sequence). Trimming took off 6 bases at V and 5 bases at J, with 1 base between the two ends. This CDR3 comprises 10 residues. The CDR3, as DNA: TGTGCCAGCAGTACCGGGGAGCTGTTTTTT. It translates to CASSTGELFF.

The J gene is TRBJ1-5, the V gene TRBV19; D gene ambiguous. CDR3 length: 17 residues. The germline gives CDR1 LNHDA, CDR2 SQIVND (reference sequence). Deletions cut 3 bases from V and 2 bases from J, with 17 bases between. The CDR3 sequence: CASSMLRRPVGNQPQHF. In DNA form, the CDR3 reads TGTGCCAGTAGTATGTTAAGGCGGCCCGTGGGCAATCAGCCCCAGCATTTT. Complete variable domain (other parts from reference TRBV19 and TRBJ1-5): DGGITQSPKYLFRKEGQNVTLSCEQNLNHDAMYWYRQDPGQGLRLIYYSQIVNDFQKGDIAEGYSVSREKKESFPLTVTSAQKNPTAFYLCASSMLRRPVGNQPQHFGDGTRLSIL.

This clone is a singleton in its sample. The chain carries TRBV5-5 and TRBJ1-5; weak D call: TRBD1 (6 bases). With 2 bases removed from V and 1 base from J, the gap between germline ends came to 10 bases. Per the germline V gene, CDR1 is SGHKS and CDR2 is YYEKEE (reference sequence). This CDR3 is 15 amino acids long. The CDR3 DNA follows: TGTGCCAGCAGCTTCCAGGGGATGAGCAATCAGCCCCAGCATTTT. Translated: CASSFQGMSNQPQHF.

This chain uses TRBV28 with TRBJ1-2; D is uncertain. The CDR3 spans 12 residues. CDR1 is MDHEN, CDR2 SYDVKM, per germline. Trimming stripped 8 bases from V and 6 bases from J, with 13 bases between. The CDR3 is CASFSRSDGYTF. CDR3 coding DNA: TGTGCCAGCTTCAGTAGAAGCGATGGCTACACCTTC.

The chain uses TRBV14 and TRBJ2-7; no clear D gene. In germline, CDR1 is SGHDN, CDR2 FVKESK. The CDR3 is 13 residues long. V was cut by 3 bases and J by 2 bases, with 8 bases left in between. In DNA, the CDR3 is TGTGCCAGCAGCCAGGGGAACGCCTACGAGCAGTACTTC. Its protein is CASSQGNAYEQYF. The entire variable domain, with the rest obtained from reference TRBV14 and TRBJ2-7, is as follows: EAGVTQFPSHSVIEKGQTVTLRCDPISGHDNLYWYRRVMGKEIKFLLHFVKESKQDESGMPNNRFLAERTGGTYSTLKVQPAELEDSGVYFCASSQGNAYEQYFGPGTRLTVT.

The count of this clone is one. The chain uses TRBV19 and TRBJ2-7, with a possible D match to TRBD1 (5 bases). Germline loops: CDR1 LNHDA, CDR2 SQIVND (reference sequence). This CDR3 has 11 residues. V lost 8 bases and J lost 5, with 10 bases in between. Here the CDR3 reads CASGQGNEQYF. CDR3 DNA: TGTGCCAGTGGACAAGGGAACGAGCAGTACTTC. Combining the CDR3 with reference TRBV19 and TRBJ2-7 gives the whole variable domain DGGITQSPKYLFRKEGQNVTLSCEQNLNHDAMYWYRQDPGQGLRLIYYSQIVNDFQKGDIAEGYSVSREKKESFPLTVTSAQKNPTAFYLCASGQGNEQYFGPGTRLTVT.

The V gene is TRBV30, the J gene TRBJ1-5; D is uncertain. The CDR3 is 13 residues long. Per germline, CDR1 GTSNPN and CDR2 SVGIG (reference sequence). With 2 bases removed from V and 7 bases from J, the gap between germline ends came to 12 bases. This CDR3 reads CAWSPSWKQPQHF. As DNA, the CDR3 is TGTGCCTGGAGTCCTAGTTGGAAGCAGCCCCAGCATTTT.

The V gene is TRBV10-3, the J gene TRBJ1-2; perhaps TRBD1 as D (6 bases). The CDR3 loop spans 11 amino acids. Germline V gene sequence: CDR1 ENHRY, CDR2 SYGVKD. Trimming stripped 7 bases from V and 8 bases from J, with 11 bases between. CDR3 sequence (DNA): TGTGCCATCACCGAGGGGGTCGGCTACACCTTC. This translates into CAITEGVGYTF.

This chain uses TRBV6-1 with TRBJ1-5; no definite D call. The CDR3 runs 16 residues. V shed 3 bases and J shed 5 bases, with 17 bases lying between them. Germline assignment: CDR1 MNHNS and CDR2 SASEGT. The CDR3 nucleotides read TGTGCCAGCAGTGAGGTTTTGGGTGGTTTGGATCAGCCCCAGCATTTT. This codes for CASSEVLGGLDQPQHF.

This clone has more than one count but fewer than ten. The V gene is TRBV3-1 (or the pseudogene TRBV3-2), the J gene TRBJ1-1; TRBD1 agrees at 9 bases. The CDR3 runs to 15 residues. V dropped 4 bases and J dropped 5; count of bases not matched to a gene: 8. Germline CDR1 and CDR2: LGHDT and YNNKEL (reference sequence). CDR3 sequence: CASSPLNRGQTEAFF. The DNA for the CDR3 is TGTGCCAGCAGCCCCTTAAACAGGGGGCAAACTGAAGCTTTCTTT.

The chain joins TRBV19 to TRBJ2-5; unclear D gene. V shed 5 bases and J shed 3 bases, with 16 bases lying between them. The germline gives CDR1 LNHDA, CDR2 SQIVND (reference sequence). The CDR3 contains 15 residues. CDR3 sequence: CASSVHTTGEETQYF. For the CDR3, the DNA is TGTGCCAGTAGTGTCCACACCACGGGTGAAGAGACCCAGTACTTC.

The chain links TRBV2 to TRBJ1-1; D is possibly TRBD1 (6 bases). Trimming took off 4 bases at V and 8 bases at J, with 17 bases between the two ends. The germline V gene has CDR1 SNHLY and CDR2 FYNNEI. The CDR3 sequence is 14 residues long. CDR3 bases: TGTGCCAGCAGTGTTTACAGGGAGACGGCCGAAGCTTTCTTT. This sequence encodes CASSVYRETAEAFF.

The V gene is TRBV7-8, the J gene TRBJ1-2; D unclear. The V and J ends lost 1 base and 3 bases respectively, with 15 bases between them. The CDR3 extends over 16 amino acids. Germline CDR1 SGHVS, CDR2 FQNEAQ. The CDR3 DNA reads TGTGCCAGCAGCTTAGTCCCCAGGTCGTCTTACTATGGCTACACCTTC. Residues: CASSLVPRSSYYGYTF.

The chain is built from TRBV20-1 and TRBJ2-3, with D unclear. CDR1 and CDR2 (germline): DFQATT, SNEGSKA (reference sequence). The CDR3 has 13 amino acids. The V gene lost 3 bases and the J gene lost 6 bases, with 13 bases spanning the gap. The DNA of the CDR3 is TGCAGTGCTAGTTCAGCCGCTGGGGATACGCAGTATTTT. This gives the protein CSASSAAGDTQYF.

The chain is built from TRBV5-6 and TRBJ1-1, with D maybe TRBD1 (6 bases). V lost 3 bases and J lost 0, with 9 bases in between. The CDR3 totals 14 residues. CDR1 and CDR2 (germline): SGHDT, YYEEEE. CDR3 nucleotides: TGTGCCAGCAGCTACGGGGGCGTGAACACTGAAGCTTTCTTT. Its translation is CASSYGGVNTEAFF.

J is TRBJ1-5 and V is TRBV27; D possibly corresponds to TRBD1 (5 bases). This CDR3 has 13 amino acids. Looked up from germline, CDR1 is MNHEY and CDR2 is SMNVEV (reference sequence). The V end lost 3 bases, the J end lost 7 bases, and 10 bases lay between the germline ends. CDR3 nucleotides: TGTGCCAGCAGTTTTGCAGGGATGCAGCCCCAGCATTTT. It codes for CASSFAGMQPQHF.

The DNA for the CDR3 is TGCGCCAGCAGCCCACGAGATCCGGTGGTTACCGGGGAGCTGTTTTTT. Translating it yields CASSPRDPVVTGELFF. The gene calls are TRBV5-1 and TRBJ2-2, with D hard to call. Trimming took 4 bases from V and 5 from J, leaving 18 bases between them. CDR3 length equals 16 residues. Germline-derived CDR1 and CDR2 are SGHRS and YFSETQ.

J is TRBJ1-5 and V is TRBV7-2, with D hard to call. Looked up from germline, CDR1 is SGHTA and CDR2 is FQGNSA. The CDR3 contains 15 residues. Trimming removed 5 bases from V and 4 bases from J, with 15 bases in between. Here the CDR3 reads CASSLGRGMNQPQHF. The CDR3 DNA reads TGTGCCAGCAGCCTAGGCCGTGGTATGAATCAGCCCCAGCATTTT.